This is a list of T cell receptor beta chains from one sample in a study of cytomegalovirus exposure and HLA in healthy donors. TCRdb's copy holds only in-frame clones and misses some; the assay was immunoSEQ multiplex PCR. The sample includes about 150,000 clones, 70% to 85% of them seen just once. The specimen sequenced was PBMCs. The receptors derive from a man aged 30-40 years in good health and CMV-seronegative. CDR3s include the opening cysteine and the closing phenylalanine or tryptophan. D genes are given only for firm matches. Size values are once, few and many counts, or a class for expanded clones, and some rows have none.

abundance	d_gene	j_gene	v_gene	CDR3nt	CDR3aa
NA	TRBD1	TRBJ2-3	TRBV5-4	TGTGCCAGCACCTGGACAGGGGGAACAGATACGCAGTATTTT	CASTWTGGTDTQYF
NA	TRBD2	TRBJ2-3	TRBV10-3	TGTGCCATCACCCCGGGACTAGCGCATAGCACAGATACGCAGTATTTT	CAITPGLAHSTDTQYF
NA	TRBD1	TRBJ1-2	TRBV4-2	TGTGCCAGCAGCCGCGAACTCGGGACAGGAAGAGCTGGCTACACCTTC	CASSRELGTGRAGYTF
few	NA	TRBJ2-1	TRBV7-9	TGTGCCAGCAGCCCCCCTTCGATTAGTGAGCAGTTCTTC	CASSPPSISEQFF
NA	TRBD1	TRBJ1-5	TRBV6-6	TGTGCCAGCAGAAGGGGACAGGGAAATCAGCCCCAGCATTTT	CASRRGQGNQPQHF
NA	TRBD1	TRBJ1-1	TRBV7-6	TGTGCCAGCAGCGTCGGACAGGAGAACACTGAAGCTTTCTTT	CASSVGQENTEAFF
NA	TRBD1	TRBJ1-2	TRBV7-6	TGTGCCAGCAGCTTAACGGGGACAGGGGACTATGGCTACCCCTTC	CASSLTGTGDYGYPF
NA	TRBD2	TRBJ2-1	TRBV4-2	TGTGCCAGCAGCCAAGATAGGGGTAGCGGGGGTTACAATGAGCAGTTCTTC	CASSQDRGSGGYNEQFF
NA	TRBD1	TRBJ1-6	TRBV9	TGTGCCAGCAGCGTAACTACAGGGGTCCCCTATAATTCACCCCTCCACTTT	CASSVTTGVPYNSPLHF
once	TRBD1	TRBJ1-4	TRBV2	TGTGCCAGCAGCGTGAGCGACGACAGGGTTCCTGAAAAACTGTTTTTT	CASSVSDDRVPEKLFF
NA	TRBD1	TRBJ1-1	TRBV27	TGTGCCAGCGGGACCGCACAGGGGGCGCCGCGGGCTTTCTTT	CASGTAQGAPRAFF
NA	TRBD2	TRBJ2-7	TRBV2	TGTGCCAGCAGTGAAAGCGGGGGGGGCTACGAGCAGTACTTC	CASSESGGGYEQYF
NA	NA	TRBJ1-4	TRBV15	TGTGCCACCAGCAGAGGGGGAGTGGGTAATGAAAAACTGTTTTTT	CATSRGGVGNEKLFF
NA	NA	TRBJ1-2	TRBV9	TGTGCCAGCAGCGCGTTCACCCAGGGTGCCCCTAACTATGGCTACACCTTC	CASSAFTQGAPNYGYTF
few	NA	TRBJ2-1	TRBV6-6	TGTGCCAGCAGTTTGGCAGGGGGGCTTTCTGAGCAGTTCTTC	CASSLAGGLSEQFF
NA	TRBD1	TRBJ1-5	TRBV28	TGTGCCAGCAGCCTGACAGGGCATAGCAATCAGCCCCAGCATTTT	CASSLTGHSNQPQHF
NA	NA	TRBJ2-2	TRBV5-4	TGTGCCAGCAGCTTGGGGCAGTCGAACACCGGGGAGCTGTTTTTT	CASSLGQSNTGELFF
once	NA	TRBJ1-1	TRBV2	TGTGCCAGCAGTGAACAGGCTGGGACTGAAGCTTTCTTT	CASSEQAGTEAFF
NA	NA	TRBJ2-2	TRBV5-1	TGCGCCAGCAGCTTGGCAAGTGGGAGTACCGGGGAGCTGTTTTTT	CASSLASGSTGELFF
NA	NA	TRBJ2-2	TRBV4-3	TGCGCCAGCAGCCAGGCCTATCGGCAGGGTGGCACCGGGGAGCTGTTTTTT	CASSQAYRQGGTGELFF